The 23 T cell receptor beta chains below all came from one sample that was sequenced in a study of T-cell memory formation after mild COVID-19. TCRdb reanalysed the 5' RACE reads using MiXCR and keeps one entry per CDR3 protein. The profile shows 89,000 or so distinct CDR3 sequences, 10% to 15% of them singletons. Material for sequencing was PBMCs or a T cell subset sorted from them (not recorded which). The receptors were gathered from a man younger than 35 who had mild COVID-19 (a few samples of this study predate the infection). Cell type and time point are not known.

A few counts support this clonotype. The chain couples TRBV6-5 to TRBJ2-5; 11 bases match TRBD2. After removal of 1 base from V and 0 bases from J, the junction contained 4 bases not matched to a gene. The CDR3 is 17 amino acids. The germline V gene has CDR1 MNHEY and CDR2 SVGAGI. CDR3 DNA sequence: TGTGCCAGCAGTTACTGGTCTAGCGGGGGGTACCAAGAGACCCAGTACTTC. Its translation: CASSYWSSGGYQETQYF.

The chain carries TRBV10-3 and TRBJ1-1; D unresolved. The CDR3 has 14 residues. Germline V lookup: CDR1 ENHRY, CDR2 SYGVKD. V was trimmed by 3 bases and J by 1 base, leaving 9 bases between them. The CDR3 DNA follows: TGTGCCATCAGTGACCCCACCAAGAACACTGAAGCTTTCTTT. Amino acids: CAISDPTKNTEAFF.

The chain is built from TRBV5-6 and TRBJ1-1; D perhaps matches TRBD1 (5 bases). The germline V gene has CDR1 SGHDT and CDR2 YYEEEE. The CDR3 sequence is 12 residues long. V was trimmed by 7 bases and J by 4 bases, leaving 11 bases between them. The CDR3 region is CASGFGGTEAFF. As DNA, the CDR3 is TGTGCCAGCGGTTTTGGGGGCACTGAAGCTTTCTTT.

The gene calls are TRBV12-3 or TRBV12-4 and TRBJ1-1; D not resolved. The CDR3 loop spans 15 amino acids. Trimming cost V 4 bases and J 4 bases, with 16 bases left between them. CDR3 residues: CASSSGPSLATEAFF. In nucleotides, the CDR3 is TGTGCCAGCAGTTCGGGTCCATCTCTGGCCACTGAAGCTTTCTTT.

This clonotype was counted only a few times. CDR3 in amino acids: CASSKRGNQPQHF. In DNA form, the CDR3 reads TGTGCCAGCAGCAAACGTGGCAATCAGCCCCAGCATTTT. This chain connects TRBV21-1 to TRBJ1-5. TRBV21-1 corresponds to a pseudogene. The CDR3 extends over 13 amino acids.

The gene calls are TRBV7-3 and TRBJ2-2, with a possible D match to TRBD1 (6 bases). CDR3 length: 14 residues. V was cut by 4 bases and J by 6 bases, with 12 bases left in between. Germline V CDR1 and CDR2: SGHTA, FQGTGA. CDR3 region: CASSSRDIPGELFF. As DNA, the CDR3 is TGTGCCAGCAGCTCCCGGGACATTCCCGGGGAGCTGTTTTTT.

In its sample, this clonotype was seen a few times. The V gene is TRBV10-3, the J gene TRBJ2-7; D may be TRBD2 (6 bases). The V and J ends lost 4 bases and 6 bases respectively, with 7 bases between them. The CDR3 is 11 amino acids. CDR1 and CDR2 from the germline V gene are ENHRY and SYGVKD. This CDR3 reads CAISAGVEQYV. DNA of the CDR3: TGTGCCATCAGTGCGGGGGTCGAGCAGTACGTC.

This clonotype appeared a few times. V and J are TRBV9 and TRBJ2-1; no definite D call. The germline V gene encodes CDR1 SGDLS and CDR2 YYNGEE. The CDR3 is 13 amino acids. V dropped 0 bases and J dropped 6 bases, with 7 bases sitting between them. The CDR3 loop reads CASSVVPSNEQFF. CDR3 DNA: TGTGCCAGCAGCGTAGTCCCCAGCAATGAGCAGTTCTTC. The whole variable domain, filled in from reference TRBV9 and TRBJ2-1, reads DSGVTQTPKHLITATGQRVTLRCSPRSGDLSVYWYQQSLDQGLQFLIQYYNGEERAKGNILERFSAQQFPDLHSELNLSSLELGDSALYFCASSVVPSNEQFFGPGTRLTVL.

This clonotype was observed a handful of times. V usage is TRBV6-6 and J usage is TRBJ2-5; D remains unclear. V was cut by 2 bases and J by 4 bases, with 11 bases left in between. The CDR3 has 14 residues. Germline loops: CDR1 MNHNY, CDR2 SVGAGI (reference sequence). The CDR3: CASSYTLSRETQYF. In DNA form, the CDR3 reads TGTGCCAGCAGTTACACGCTAAGCCGAGAGACCCAGTACTTC.

This clonotype has at least ten counts. The chain joins TRBV29-1 to TRBJ2-1, with D tentatively TRBD2 (5 bases). The CDR3 sequence is 19 residues long. Trimming removed 0 bases from V and 4 bases from J, with 25 bases in between. Per germline, CDR1 SQVTM and CDR2 ANQGSEA. Written as DNA, the CDR3 is TGCAGCGTTGAAGAAGGTGGCAGCGGAGAAATCAGCCCTTACAATGAGCAGTTCTTC. As protein: CSVEEGGSGEISPYNEQFF.

This clonotype was seen a few times. The rearrangement joins TRBV29-1 to TRBJ2-3; 7 nucleotides line up with TRBD1. The V gene end was trimmed by 2 bases and the J gene end by 3 bases; junction bases not matched to a gene: 11. Per germline, CDR1 SQVTM and CDR2 ANQGSEA. This CDR3 has 16 residues. CDR3 in DNA: TGCAGCGTTGAACCTCTCCCGGGACAGCCAACAGATACGCAGTATTTT. Translating it yields CSVEPLPGQPTDTQYF.

The chain uses TRBV11-2 and TRBJ2-3; possibly TRBD2 for D (6 bases). The V gene's germline CDR1 is SGHAT and CDR2 FQNNGV. The CDR3 sequence is 14 residues long. Trimming took off 5 bases at V and 6 bases at J, with 15 bases between the two ends. The CDR3, as DNA: TGTGCCAGCAGCCCCGTAGGAGGGTGGGATACGCAGTATTTT. It codes for CASSPVGGWDTQYF.

The V call is TRBV6-2 or TRBV6-3, the J call TRBJ2-7; a possible D gene is TRBD2 (5 bases). CDR1 is MNHEY, CDR2 SVGEGT, per germline. The CDR3 covers 13 residues. V shed 6 bases and J shed 9 bases, with 18 bases lying between them. DNA of the CDR3: TGTGCCAGCAGGGACTTTGACATGCCGGGGCAGTACGTC. Protein sequence: CASRDFDMPGQYV.

This clonotype appeared a few times. CDR3 residues: CASSVADRGPDPRSPKYV. The DNA of the CDR3 is TGTGCCAGCAGCGTAGCGGACAGGGGGCCTGATCCCCGATCCCCCAAGTACGTC. This chain links TRBV9 with TRBJ2-7; the match to TRBD1 covers 11 bases. Per the germline V gene, CDR1 is SGDLS and CDR2 is YYNGEE. The CDR3 has 18 amino acids. With V trimmed by 0 bases and J by 11 bases, 19 bases remained unmatched.

This clonotype was counted between two and nine times. V usage is TRBV4-1 and J usage is TRBJ2-1; 14 bases are shared with TRBD2. V gave up 6 bases and J gave up 7 bases; unmatched junction bases: 2. Germline-derived CDR1 and CDR2 are MGHRA and YSYEKL. The CDR3 sequence is 14 residues long. The CDR3 DNA follows: TGCGCCAGCAGGGGACTAGCGGGGGTAAATGAGCAGTTCTTC. It encodes CASRGLAGVNEQFF.

V and J are TRBV12-3 or TRBV12-4 and TRBJ2-1; TRBD1 aligns across 8 bases. The CDR3 runs to 13 residues. Trimming at V came to 7 bases and at J to 8 bases, leaving 7 bases not matched to a gene. CDR3 sequence (DNA): TGTGCCAGCACAGCAGGGGGCTGGTATGAGCAGTTCTTC. This codes for CASTAGGWYEQFF.

This chain links TRBV27 with TRBJ2-1, with D unclear. Germline CDR1 is MNHEY and CDR2 is SMNVEV (reference sequence). Trimming removed 6 bases from V and 2 bases from J, with 11 bases in between. The length of the CDR3 is 14 residues. The CDR3 sequence: CASRMGLTYNEQFF. The CDR3 DNA reads as TGTGCCAGCAGAATGGGCCTTACCTACAATGAGCAGTTCTTC.

This clonotype was detected once. CDR3 coding DNA: TGCGCCAGCAGCCCGAGAGGCCCCCCCTACGAGCAGTACTTC. Encoded protein: CASSPRGPPYEQYF. The chain couples TRBV10-1 to TRBJ2-7, with no clear D. The germline V gene encodes CDR1 WNHNN and CDR2 SYGVQD (reference sequence). The CDR3 consists of 14 residues. V lost 6 bases, J lost 2 bases, and 14 bases lay in between.

This clonotype occurred a few times. As the CDR3 is not closed by the conserved phenylalanine or tryptophan, this likely results from a read error. No DNA is shown, since the ends of the CDR3 on it are uncertain; the CDR3 is the one TCRdb lists. The rearrangement links TRBV6-5 to TRBJ2-4; the table's TRBD1 call for D was not verified on the DNA. Ends included, the CDR3 has 12 residues. Germline loops: CDR1 MNHEY, CDR2 SVGAGI. This chain's CDR3 is CASSHRSPTGLY.

The sample holds a few counts of this clonotype. The gene calls are TRBV6-5 and TRBJ2-5, with 10 bases matching TRBD2. From germline, CDR1 is MNHEY and CDR2 SVGAGI. The CDR3 length is 15 residues. V was clipped by 0 bases and J by 5 bases; unmatched bases: 3. CDR3 region: CASSYSSGRMETQYF. The CDR3, as DNA: TGTGCCAGCAGTTACTCTAGCGGGAGGATGGAGACCCAGTACTTC.

The chain is built from TRBV11-3 and TRBJ2-7; maybe TRBD1 (6 bases). The CDR3 loop spans 18 amino acids. The V end lost 3 bases, the J end lost 2 bases, and 23 bases lay between the germline ends. CDR1 is SGHNT, CDR2 YENEEA, per germline. The CDR3 here is CASSFYPPRQDNPYEQYV. The CDR3 nucleotides read TGTGCCAGCAGCTTTTATCCCCCCAGACAGGATAACCCCTACGAGCAGTACGTC.

This chain connects TRBV6-2 or TRBV6-3 to TRBJ2-1; 10 bases match TRBD2. Trimming cost V 0 bases and J 7 bases; bases outside gene matches: 15. This CDR3 has 19 amino acids. Germline CDR1 and CDR2: MNHEY and SVGEGT. The CDR3 DNA reads as TGTGCCAGCAGTTACTCAGGTGCCATCGTAGCGGGGGGTGATAATGAGCAGTTCTTC. It yields the protein CASSYSGAIVAGGDNEQFF.

This clonotype came up a few times. The chain uses TRBV12-3 or TRBV12-4 and TRBJ1-1; D uncertain. V lost 0 bases, J lost 0 bases, and 17 bases lay in between. The CDR3 sequence is 18 residues long. The CDR3 sequence is CASSLAIPRTAMNTEAFF. Here the CDR3 DNA reads TGTGCCAGCAGTTTAGCCATCCCTCGTACGGCCATGAACACTGAAGCTTTCTTT.